This T cell receptor (beta chain) was recovered during a study of tumor-infiltrating lymphocytes in primary liver carcinoma. RNA isolated from unsorted whole blood supplied the blood RNA, with germline DNA also extracted. Production of TCR beta cDNA used 500 ng total RNA together with a constant-region primer. Sequencing libraries for TCR beta derived from three nested multiplex PCR rounds that used slightly modified ARM-PCR. In the first two PCR rounds, TRBV1-TRBV30 forward primers were paired with a C-beta reverse primer, and each round lasted roughly 9 cycles. MiXCR, applied by TCRdb to the multiplex PCR reads, yields one record per CDR3 protein. The sample carries approximately 330,000 distinct CDR3 sequences, almost 65% recorded once. Concerning this clonotype itself: Germline is not matched at one junction end, which may reflect a read error.

The CDR3 covers 16 residues. Germline V gene sequence: CDR1 SGHAT, CDR2 FQDESV (reference sequence). The material sequenced was peripheral blood. The rearrangement links TRBV11-1 to TRBJ2-7, with a tentative D call TRBD2 (6 bases). The sequence was collected from a man aged 35-49 years with primary liver carcinoma and hepatitis B virus infection. The CDR3 bases are TGTGCCAGCAGCTTAACAACCGGGAGATCAACGGGCGAGCAGCACTTC. As protein: CASSLTTGRSTGEQHF.